This is a list of T cell receptor beta chains from one sample in a study of blood T cell repertoires in COVID-19. Here immunoSEQ multiplex PCR was the method, and the copy in TCRdb shows in-frame clones only, minus some. The sample records 210,000 or so clones, about 84% being singletons. Material: PBMCs or T cells enriched from blood (not recorded which). These receptor sequences come from a woman aged 40-49 years with acute COVID-19. CDR3s leave out the opening cysteine and the closing phenylalanine or tryptophan. A D gene is named only where the DNA matches it firmly.

v_call: TRBV30
d_call: NA
cdr3_length: 9
j_call: TRBJ1-2
cdr3_aa: AWHRDMGYT

v_call: TRBV4-2
d_call: TRBD2
cdr3_length: 14
j_call: TRBJ2-1
cdr3_aa: ASSQEVSGSSYEQF

v_call: TRBV9
d_call: NA
cdr3_length: 13
j_call: TRBJ1-4
cdr3_aa: ASSFSGTHNEKLF

v_call: TRBV19
d_call: NA
cdr3_length: 12
j_call: TRBJ1-1
cdr3_aa: ASSTGPRGTEAF

v_call: TRBV28
d_call: NA
cdr3_length: 13
j_call: TRBJ1-5
cdr3_aa: ASSLPGSGNQPQH

v_call: TRBV6-6
d_call: TRBD1
cdr3_length: 14
j_call: TRBJ2-4
cdr3_aa: ASSIGQEIAKNIQY

v_call: TRBV6-5
d_call: NA
cdr3_length: 14
j_call: TRBJ1-4
cdr3_aa: ASSYGMEGFSEKLF

v_call: TRBV19
d_call: NA
cdr3_length: 10
j_call: TRBJ1-5
cdr3_aa: ASSDRPQPQH

v_call: TRBV19
d_call: TRBD1
cdr3_length: 13
j_call: TRBJ1-2
cdr3_aa: ASSIEGTEKYGYT

v_call: TRBV28
d_call: TRBD1
cdr3_length: 9
j_call: TRBJ2-7
cdr3_aa: ASSTPGGQY

v_call: TRBV6-5
d_call: TRBD1
cdr3_length: 13
j_call: TRBJ2-7
cdr3_aa: ASSYGGQGVYEQY

v_call: TRBV19
d_call: NA
cdr3_length: 12
j_call: TRBJ1-2
cdr3_aa: ASSIVEGAYGYT

v_call: TRBV18
d_call: NA
cdr3_length: 13
j_call: TRBJ1-5
cdr3_aa: ASSPLHELNQPQH

v_call: TRBV2
d_call: NA
cdr3_length: 12
j_call: TRBJ1-3
cdr3_aa: ASSRTRAGNTIY